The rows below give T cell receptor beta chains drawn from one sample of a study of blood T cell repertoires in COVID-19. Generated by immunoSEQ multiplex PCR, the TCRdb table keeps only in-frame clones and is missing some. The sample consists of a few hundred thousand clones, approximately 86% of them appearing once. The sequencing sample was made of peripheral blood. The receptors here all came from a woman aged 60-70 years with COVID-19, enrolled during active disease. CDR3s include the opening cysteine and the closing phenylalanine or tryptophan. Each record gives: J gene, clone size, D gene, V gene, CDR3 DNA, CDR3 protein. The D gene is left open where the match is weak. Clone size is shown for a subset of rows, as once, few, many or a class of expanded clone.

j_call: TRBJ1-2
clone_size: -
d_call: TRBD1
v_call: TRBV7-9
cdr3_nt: TGTGCCAGCAGCATTCGGGGACAGGCCCTAAGTGGCTACACCTTC
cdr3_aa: CASSIRGQALSGYTF

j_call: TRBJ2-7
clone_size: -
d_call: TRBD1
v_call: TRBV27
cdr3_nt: TGTGCCAGCAGTCCCCGACAGGGGCCCTACGAGCAGTACTTC
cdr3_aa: CASSPRQGPYEQYF

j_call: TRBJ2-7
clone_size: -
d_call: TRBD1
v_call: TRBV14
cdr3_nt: TGTGCCAGCAGCCCGAAGGACAGGGGGTTCTACGAGCAGTACTTC
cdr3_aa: CASSPKDRGFYEQYF

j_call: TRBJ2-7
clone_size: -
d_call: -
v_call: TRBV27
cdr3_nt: TGTGCCAGCAGCCCAGGGGGGTACGAGCAGTACTTC
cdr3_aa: CASSPGGYEQYF

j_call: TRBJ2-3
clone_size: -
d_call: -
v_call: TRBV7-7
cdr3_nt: TGTGCCAGCAGCTTACAGGGAACAGATACGCAGTATTTT
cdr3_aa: CASSLQGTDTQYF

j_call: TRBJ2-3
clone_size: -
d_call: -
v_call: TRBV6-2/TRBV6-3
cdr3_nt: TGTGCCAGCAGCCACGGAGGCGGCACAGATACGCAGTATTTT
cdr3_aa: CASSHGGGTDTQYF

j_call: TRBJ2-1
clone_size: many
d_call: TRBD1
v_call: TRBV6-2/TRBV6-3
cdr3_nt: TGTGCCAGCAGTTACTCAGCAGGGGGCGCATGGAGTGAGCAGTTCTTC
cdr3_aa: CASSYSAGGAWSEQFF

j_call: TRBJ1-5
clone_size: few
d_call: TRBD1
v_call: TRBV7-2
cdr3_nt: TGTGCCAGCAGCGACAGGGGTTTGGGCAATCAGCCCCAGCATTTT
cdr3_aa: CASSDRGLGNQPQHF

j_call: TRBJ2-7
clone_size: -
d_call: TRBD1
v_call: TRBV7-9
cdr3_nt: TGTGCCAGCAGCCGCGGACAGGCCTACGAGCAGTACTTC
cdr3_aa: CASSRGQAYEQYF

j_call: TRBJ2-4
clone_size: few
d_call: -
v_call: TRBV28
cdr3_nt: TGTGCCAGCAGTCCGCCTGGAGCGCTCGGAAACATTCAGTACTTC
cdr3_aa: CASSPPGALGNIQYF

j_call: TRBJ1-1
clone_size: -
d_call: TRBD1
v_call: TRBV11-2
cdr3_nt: TGTGCCAGCAGCTTACTCACAGGGGGCGCCCGAAACACTGAAGCTTTCTTT
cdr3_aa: CASSLLTGGARNTEAFF

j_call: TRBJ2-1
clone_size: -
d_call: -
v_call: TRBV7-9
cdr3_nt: TGTGCCAGCAGCTTAGCGTGGGGAGTGCTCTCCTACAATGAGCAGTTCTTC
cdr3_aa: CASSLAWGVLSYNEQFF

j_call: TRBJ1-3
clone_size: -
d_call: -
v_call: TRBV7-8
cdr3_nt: TGTGCCAGCAGCGAGACTCGGGCGGGAGGAAACACCATATATTTT
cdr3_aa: CASSETRAGGNTIYF

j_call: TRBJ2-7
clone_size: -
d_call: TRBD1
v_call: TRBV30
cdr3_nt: TGTGCCTTCCTAAGACAGGGGCCCTACGAGCAGTACTTC
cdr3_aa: CAFLRQGPYEQYF

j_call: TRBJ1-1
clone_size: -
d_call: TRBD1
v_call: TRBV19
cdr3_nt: TGTGCCAGTAGCCAAATGGGACAGGGGCTCACTGAAGCTTTCTTT
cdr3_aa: CASSQMGQGLTEAFF

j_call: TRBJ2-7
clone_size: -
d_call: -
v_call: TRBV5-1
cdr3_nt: TGCGCCAGCAGCTTCGGGACTCCTGGCCCCTACGAGCAGTACTTC
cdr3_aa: CASSFGTPGPYEQYF

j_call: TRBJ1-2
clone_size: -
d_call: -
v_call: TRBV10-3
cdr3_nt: TGTGCCATCAGTGGGTCGACAGGCCCCCGGGGTAACTATGGCTACACCTTC
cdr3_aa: CAISGSTGPRGNYGYTF

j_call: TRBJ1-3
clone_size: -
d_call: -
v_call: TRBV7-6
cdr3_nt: TGTGCCAGCAGCTTAGGTCAGGGTGCATCTGGAAACACCATATATTTT
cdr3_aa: CASSLGQGASGNTIYF

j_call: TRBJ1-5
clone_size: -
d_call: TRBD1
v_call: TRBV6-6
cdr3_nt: TGTGCCAATGCCTTCGACAGGGACCAGCCCCAGCATTTT
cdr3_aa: CANAFDRDQPQHF

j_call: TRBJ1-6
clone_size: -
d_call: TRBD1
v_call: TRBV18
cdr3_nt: TGTGCCAGCTCACCAACTCGGGGACAGAATTCACCCCTCCACTTT
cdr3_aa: CASSPTRGQNSPLHF

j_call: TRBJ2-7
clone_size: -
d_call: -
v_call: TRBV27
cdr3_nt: TGTGCCAGCAGTTTTTCCGGACAGCCTAACGAGCAGTACTTC
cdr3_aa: CASSFSGQPNEQYF

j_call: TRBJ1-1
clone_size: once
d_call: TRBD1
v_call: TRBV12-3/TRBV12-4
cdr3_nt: TGTGCCAGCAGGCAGGGGGTTTGGACTGAAGCTTTCTTT
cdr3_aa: CASRQGVWTEAFF

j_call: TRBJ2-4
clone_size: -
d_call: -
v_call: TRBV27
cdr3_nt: TGTGCCAGCAGCCCCCGGACATTCTTAGCCAAAAACATTCAGTACTTC
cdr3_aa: CASSPRTFLAKNIQYF

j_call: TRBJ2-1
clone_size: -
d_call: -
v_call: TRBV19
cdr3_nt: TGTGCCAGTAGTCCCGGGAGAGATACCTACAATGAGCAGTTCTTC
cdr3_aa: CASSPGRDTYNEQFF

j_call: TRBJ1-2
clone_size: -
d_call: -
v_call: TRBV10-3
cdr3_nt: TGTGCCATCCGCGGGACGGAAAACTATGGCTACACCTTC
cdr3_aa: CAIRGTENYGYTF

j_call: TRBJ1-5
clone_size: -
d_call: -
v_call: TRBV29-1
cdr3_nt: TGCAGCGTTGGTTTTGGCTCAGCCCAGGGCAATCAGCCCCAGCATTTT
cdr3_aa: CSVGFGSAQGNQPQHF

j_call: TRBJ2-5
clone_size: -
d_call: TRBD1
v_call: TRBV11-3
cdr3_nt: TGTGCCAGCAGAAGGACAGGGGGCTTTGAGACCCAGTACTTC
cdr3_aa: CASRRTGGFETQYF

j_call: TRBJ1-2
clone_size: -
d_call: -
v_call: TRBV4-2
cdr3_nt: TGTGCCAGCAGCCAAGAGGAGAGGGACACATACTATGGCTACACCTTC
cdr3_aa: CASSQEERDTYYGYTF

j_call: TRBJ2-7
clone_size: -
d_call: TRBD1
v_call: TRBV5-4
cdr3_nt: TGTGCCAGCAGCCTTAGACAGGGATCCTACGAGCAGTACTTC
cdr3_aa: CASSLRQGSYEQYF

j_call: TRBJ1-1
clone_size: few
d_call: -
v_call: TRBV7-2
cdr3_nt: TGTGCCAGCAGCTCCCACAGGGCCACTGAAGCTTTCTTT
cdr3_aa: CASSSHRATEAFF

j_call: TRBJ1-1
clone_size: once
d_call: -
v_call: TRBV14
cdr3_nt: TGTGCCAGCAGCCAAGGGCAGAAAGCTTTCTTT
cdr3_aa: CASSQGQKAFF

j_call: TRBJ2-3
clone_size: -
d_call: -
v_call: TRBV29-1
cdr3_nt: TGCAGCGCCTTTAGCCACCTTCGCACAGATACGCAGTATTTT
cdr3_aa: CSAFSHLRTDTQYF

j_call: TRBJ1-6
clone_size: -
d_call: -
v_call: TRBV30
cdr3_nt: TGTGCCTGGGGAGACAGCAGGTATTCACCCCTCCACTTT
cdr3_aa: CAWGDSRYSPLHF

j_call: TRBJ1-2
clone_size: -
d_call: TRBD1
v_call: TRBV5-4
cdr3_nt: TGTGCCAGCACCCTGGACAGGGCTTATGGCTACACCTTC
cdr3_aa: CASTLDRAYGYTF

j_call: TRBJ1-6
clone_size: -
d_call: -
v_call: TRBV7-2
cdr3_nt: TGTGCCAGCAGCTTCTTGACGGGGAATTCACCCCTCCACTTT
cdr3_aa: CASSFLTGNSPLHF

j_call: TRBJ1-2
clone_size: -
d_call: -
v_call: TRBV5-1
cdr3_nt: TGCGCCAGCAGCTCACCCCCGTATGAAACAGGAGCTGTAAGGCCCTATGGCTACACCTTC
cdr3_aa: CASSSPPYETGAVRPYGYTF

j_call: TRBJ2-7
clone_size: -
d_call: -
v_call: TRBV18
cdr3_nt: TGTGCCAGCTCACCACCAGCAGGGGACTACGAGCAGTACTTC
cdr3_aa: CASSPPAGDYEQYF

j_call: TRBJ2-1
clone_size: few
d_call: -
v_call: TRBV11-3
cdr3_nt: TGTGCCAGCGAGAGGGGGGGGACCTCCTACAATGAGCAGTTCTTC
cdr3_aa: CASERGGTSYNEQFF

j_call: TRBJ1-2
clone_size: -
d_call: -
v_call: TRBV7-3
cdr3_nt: TGTGCCAGCAGCTTAGGCGGAAGATATGGCTACACCTTC
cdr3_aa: CASSLGGRYGYTF

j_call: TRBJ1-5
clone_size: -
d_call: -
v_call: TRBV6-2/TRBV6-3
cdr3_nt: TGTGCCAGCAGTTACTCGTCCAGGAGCAATCAGCCCCAGCATTTT
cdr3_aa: CASSYSSRSNQPQHF

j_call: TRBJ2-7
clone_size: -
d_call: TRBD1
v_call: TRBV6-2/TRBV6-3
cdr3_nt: TGTGCCAGCAGTTACAGGGGACAGTTCTACGAGCAGTACTTC
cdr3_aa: CASSYRGQFYEQYF